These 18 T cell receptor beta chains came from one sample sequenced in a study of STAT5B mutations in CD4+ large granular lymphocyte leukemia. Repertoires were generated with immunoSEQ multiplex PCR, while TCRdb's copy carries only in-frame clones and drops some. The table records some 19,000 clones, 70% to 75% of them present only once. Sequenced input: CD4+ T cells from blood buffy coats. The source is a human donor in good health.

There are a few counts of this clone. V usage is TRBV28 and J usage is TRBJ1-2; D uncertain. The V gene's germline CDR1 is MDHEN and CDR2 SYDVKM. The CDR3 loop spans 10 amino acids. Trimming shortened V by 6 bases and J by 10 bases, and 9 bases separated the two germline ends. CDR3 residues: CASSHRTYTF. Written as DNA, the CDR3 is TGTGCCAGCAGCCACCGGACCTACACCTTC.

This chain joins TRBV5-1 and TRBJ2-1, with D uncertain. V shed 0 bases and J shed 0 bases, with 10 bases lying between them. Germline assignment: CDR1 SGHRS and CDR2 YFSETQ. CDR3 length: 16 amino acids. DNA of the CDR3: TGCGCCAGCAGCTTGGGAAGCGTAAGCTCCTACAATGAGCAGTTCTTC. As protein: CASSLGSVSSYNEQFF.

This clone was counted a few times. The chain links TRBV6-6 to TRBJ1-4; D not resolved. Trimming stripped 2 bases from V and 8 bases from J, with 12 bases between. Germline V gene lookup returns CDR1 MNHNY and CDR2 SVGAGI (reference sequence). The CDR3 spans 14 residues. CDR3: CASSYLGETEKLFF. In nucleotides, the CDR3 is TGTGCCAGCAGTTACCTGGGTGAAACCGAAAAACTGTTTTTT.

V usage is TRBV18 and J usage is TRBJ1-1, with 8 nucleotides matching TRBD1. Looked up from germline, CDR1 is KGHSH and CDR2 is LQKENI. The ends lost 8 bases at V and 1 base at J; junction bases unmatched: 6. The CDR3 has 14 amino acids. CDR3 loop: CASAEQGGNTEAFF. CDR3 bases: TGTGCCAGCGCCGAACAGGGGGGGAACACTGAAGCTTTCTTT.

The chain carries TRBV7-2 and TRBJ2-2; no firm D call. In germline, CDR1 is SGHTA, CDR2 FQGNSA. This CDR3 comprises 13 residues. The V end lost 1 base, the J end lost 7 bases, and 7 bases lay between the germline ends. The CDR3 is CASSLDGVGELFF. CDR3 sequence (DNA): TGTGCCAGCAGCTTAGATGGGGTCGGGGAGCTGTTTTTT.

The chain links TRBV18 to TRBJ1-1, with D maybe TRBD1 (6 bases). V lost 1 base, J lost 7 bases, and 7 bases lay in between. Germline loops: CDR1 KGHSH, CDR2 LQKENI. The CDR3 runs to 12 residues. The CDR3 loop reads CASSPQGGEAFF. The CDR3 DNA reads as TGTGCCAGCTCACCACAGGGGGGTGAAGCTTTCTTT.

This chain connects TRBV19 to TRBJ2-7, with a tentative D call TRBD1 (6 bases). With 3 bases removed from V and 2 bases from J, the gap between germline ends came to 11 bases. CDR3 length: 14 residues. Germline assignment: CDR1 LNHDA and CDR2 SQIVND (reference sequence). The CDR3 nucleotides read TGTGCCAGTAGTATGGGGACAAAAACCTACGAGCAGTACTTC. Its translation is CASSMGTKTYEQYF. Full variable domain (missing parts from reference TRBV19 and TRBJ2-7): DGGITQSPKYLFRKEGQNVTLSCEQNLNHDAMYWYRQDPGQGLRLIYYSQIVNDFQKGDIAEGYSVSREKKESFPLTVTSAQKNPTAFYLCASSMGTKTYEQYFGPGTRLTVT.

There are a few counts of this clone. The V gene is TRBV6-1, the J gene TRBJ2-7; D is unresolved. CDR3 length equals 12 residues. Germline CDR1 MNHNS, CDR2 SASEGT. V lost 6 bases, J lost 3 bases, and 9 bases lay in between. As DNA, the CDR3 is TGTGCCAGCAGATGGCCCGACTACGAGCAGTACTTC. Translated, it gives CASRWPDYEQYF.

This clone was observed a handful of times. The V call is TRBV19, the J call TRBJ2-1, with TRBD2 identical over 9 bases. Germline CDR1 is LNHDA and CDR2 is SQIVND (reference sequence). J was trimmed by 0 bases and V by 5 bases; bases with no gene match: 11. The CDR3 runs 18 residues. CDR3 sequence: CASSPGGTSSSSYNEQFF. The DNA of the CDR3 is TGTGCCAGTAGTCCAGGGGGGACTAGCTCGAGCTCCTACAATGAGCAGTTCTTC.

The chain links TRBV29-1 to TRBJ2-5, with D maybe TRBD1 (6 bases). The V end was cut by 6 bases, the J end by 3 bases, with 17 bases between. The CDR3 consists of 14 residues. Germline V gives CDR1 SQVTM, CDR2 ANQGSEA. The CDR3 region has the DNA TGCAGCGTCGAACAGGGCACAGCCAAAGAGACCCAGTACTTC. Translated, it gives CSVEQGTAKETQYF.

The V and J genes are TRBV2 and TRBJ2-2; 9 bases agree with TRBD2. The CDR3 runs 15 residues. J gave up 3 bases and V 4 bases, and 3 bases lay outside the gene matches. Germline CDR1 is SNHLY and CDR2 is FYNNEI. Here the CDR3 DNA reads TGTGCCAGCAGTGCTAGCGGGGTCGACACCGGGGAGCTGTTTTTT. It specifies CASSASGVDTGELFF.

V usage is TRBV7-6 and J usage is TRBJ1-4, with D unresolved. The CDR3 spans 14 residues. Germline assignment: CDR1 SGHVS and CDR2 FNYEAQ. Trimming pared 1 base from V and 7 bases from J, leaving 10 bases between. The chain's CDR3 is CASSLGGRSEKLFF. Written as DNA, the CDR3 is TGTGCCAGCAGCTTAGGGGGAAGAAGTGAAAAACTGTTTTTT. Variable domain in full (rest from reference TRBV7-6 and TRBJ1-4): GAGVSQSPRYKVTKRGQDVALRCDPISGHVSLYWYRQALGQGPEFLTYFNYEAQQDKSGLPNDRFSAERPEGSISTLTIQRTEQRDSAMYRCASSLGGRSEKLFFGSGTQLSVL.

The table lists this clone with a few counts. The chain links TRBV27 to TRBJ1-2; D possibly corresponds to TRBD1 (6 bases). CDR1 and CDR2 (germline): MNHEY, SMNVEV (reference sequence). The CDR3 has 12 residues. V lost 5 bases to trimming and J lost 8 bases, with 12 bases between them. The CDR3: CASSTTGLGYTF. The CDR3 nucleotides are TGTGCCAGCAGTACTACAGGGTTAGGCTACACCTTC.

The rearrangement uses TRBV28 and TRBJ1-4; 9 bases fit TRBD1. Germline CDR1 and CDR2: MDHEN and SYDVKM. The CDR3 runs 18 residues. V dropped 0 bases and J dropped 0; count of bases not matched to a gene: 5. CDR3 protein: CASSLWDRGVSTNEKLFF. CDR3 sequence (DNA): TGTGCCAGCAGTTTATGGGACAGGGGAGTTTCAACTAATGAAAAACTGTTTTTT.

DNA for the CDR3: TGTGCCAGCAGCACACTCGGGACTTTCCAAGAGACCCAGTACTTC. This translates into CASSTLGTFQETQYF. The V gene is TRBV9, the J gene TRBJ2-5; TRBD2 is a possible D gene (6 bases). Deletions cut 4 bases from V and 1 base from J, with 14 bases between. The CDR3 consists of 15 residues. The V gene's germline CDR1 is SGDLS and CDR2 YYNGEE.

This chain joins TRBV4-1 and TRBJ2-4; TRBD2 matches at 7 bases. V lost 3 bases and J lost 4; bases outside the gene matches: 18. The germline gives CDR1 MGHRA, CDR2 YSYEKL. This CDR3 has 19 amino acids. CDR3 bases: TGCGCCAGCAGCCACCCTGTGGGTAGCGGGCGATCCGCAAAAAACATTCAGTACTTC. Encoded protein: CASSHPVGSGRSAKNIQYF.

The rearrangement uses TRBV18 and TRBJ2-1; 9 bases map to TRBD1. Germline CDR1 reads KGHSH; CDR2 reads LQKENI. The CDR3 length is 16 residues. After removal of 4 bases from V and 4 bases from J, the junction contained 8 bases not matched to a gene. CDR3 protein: CASSLRQGGPYNEQFF. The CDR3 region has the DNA TGTGCCAGCTCACTACGACAGGGGGGCCCTTACAATGAGCAGTTCTTC. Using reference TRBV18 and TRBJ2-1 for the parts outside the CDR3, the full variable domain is NAGVMQNPRHLVRRRGQEARLRCSPMKGHSHVYWYRQLPEEGLKFMVYLQKENIIDESGMPKERFSAEFPKEGPSILRIQQVVRGDSAAYFCASSLRQGGPYNEQFFGPGTRLTVL.

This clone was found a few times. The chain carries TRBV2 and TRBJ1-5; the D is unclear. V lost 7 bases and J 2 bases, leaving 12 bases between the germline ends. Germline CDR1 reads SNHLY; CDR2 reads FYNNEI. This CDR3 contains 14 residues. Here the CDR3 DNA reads TGTGCCAGCATCTTAGGGATGGGCAATCAGCCCCAGCATTTT. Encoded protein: CASILGMGNQPQHF. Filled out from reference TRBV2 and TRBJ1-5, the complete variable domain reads EPEVTQTPSHQVTQMGQEVILRCVPISNHLYFYWYRQILGQKVEFLVSFYNNEISEKSEIFDDQFSVERPDGSNFTLKIRSTKLEDSAMYFCASILGMGNQPQHFGDGTRLSIL.